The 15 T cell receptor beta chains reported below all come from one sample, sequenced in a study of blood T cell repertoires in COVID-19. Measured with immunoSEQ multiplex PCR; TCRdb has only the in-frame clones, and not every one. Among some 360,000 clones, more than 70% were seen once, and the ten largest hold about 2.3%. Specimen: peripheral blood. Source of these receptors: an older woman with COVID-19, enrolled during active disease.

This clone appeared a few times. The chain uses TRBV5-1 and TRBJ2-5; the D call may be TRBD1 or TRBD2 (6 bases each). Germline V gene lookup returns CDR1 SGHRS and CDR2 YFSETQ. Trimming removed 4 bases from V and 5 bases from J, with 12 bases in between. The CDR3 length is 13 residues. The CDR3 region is CASSLGGEETQYF. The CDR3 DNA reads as TGCGCCAGCAGCCTGGGGGGCGAGGAGACCCAGTACTTC.

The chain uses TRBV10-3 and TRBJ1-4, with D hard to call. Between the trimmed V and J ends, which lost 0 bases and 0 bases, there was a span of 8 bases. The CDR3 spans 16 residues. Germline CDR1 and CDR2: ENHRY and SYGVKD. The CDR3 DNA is TGTGCCATCAGTGAGTCCTGGAGTACAACTAATGAAAAACTGTTTTTT. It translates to CAISESWSTTNEKLFF.

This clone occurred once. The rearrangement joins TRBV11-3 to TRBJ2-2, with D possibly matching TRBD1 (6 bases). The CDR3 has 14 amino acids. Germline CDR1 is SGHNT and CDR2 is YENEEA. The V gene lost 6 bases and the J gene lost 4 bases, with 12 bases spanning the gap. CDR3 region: CASSNQGSTGELFF. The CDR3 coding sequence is TGTGCCAGCAGTAACCAGGGGTCCACCGGGGAGCTGTTTTTT.

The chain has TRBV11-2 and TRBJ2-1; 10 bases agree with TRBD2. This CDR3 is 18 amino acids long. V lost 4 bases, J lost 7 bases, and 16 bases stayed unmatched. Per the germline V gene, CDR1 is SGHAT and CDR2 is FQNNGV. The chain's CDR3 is CASSSPRGGAGGRNEQFF. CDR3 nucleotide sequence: TGTGCCAGCAGCTCCCCGAGAGGTGGAGCGGGGGGGCGGAATGAGCAGTTCTTC.

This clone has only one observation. This chain's CDR3 is CASSLVGTENQPQHF. The CDR3 DNA reads TGTGCCAGCAGCTTGGTTGGGACAGAAAATCAGCCCCAGCATTTT. This chain joins TRBV5-5 and TRBJ1-5; 7 positions agree with TRBD1. Germline V lookup: CDR1 SGHKS, CDR2 YYEKEE (reference sequence). With 0 bases clipped from V and 4 bases from J, the junction kept 4 bases outside the gene matches. The CDR3 extends over 15 amino acids. Variable domain in full (rest from reference TRBV5-5 and TRBJ1-5): DAGVTQSPTHLIKTRGQQVTLRCSPISGHKSVSWYQQVLGQGPQFIFQYYEKEERGRGNFPDRFSARQFPNYSSELNVNALLLGDSALYLCASSLVGTENQPQHFGDGTRLSIL.

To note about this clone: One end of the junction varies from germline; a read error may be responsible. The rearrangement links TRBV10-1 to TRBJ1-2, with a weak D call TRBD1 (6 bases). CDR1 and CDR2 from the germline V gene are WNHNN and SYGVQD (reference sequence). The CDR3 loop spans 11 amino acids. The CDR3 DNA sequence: TGCGCCAGCAGTGTCACGACAGGCATTTCCTTC. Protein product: CASSVTTGISF.

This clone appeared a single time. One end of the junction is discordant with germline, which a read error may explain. The CDR3, as DNA: TGTGCCAGTTCACCACTACAGGGATTCCAGCCCCAGCATTTT. Translation gives CASSPLQGFQPQHF. The gene calls are TRBV18 and TRBJ1-5, with D perhaps matching TRBD1 (6 bases). The CDR3 is 14 amino acids. Germline CDR1 KGHSH, CDR2 LQKENI.

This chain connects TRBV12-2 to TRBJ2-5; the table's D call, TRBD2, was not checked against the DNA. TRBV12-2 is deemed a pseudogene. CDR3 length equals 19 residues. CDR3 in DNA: TGTGCAAGTCGCTTAGCAGTCCGCCCCAGCGGGGGGTACCAAGAGACCCAGTACTTC. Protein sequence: CASRLAVRPSGGYQETQYF.

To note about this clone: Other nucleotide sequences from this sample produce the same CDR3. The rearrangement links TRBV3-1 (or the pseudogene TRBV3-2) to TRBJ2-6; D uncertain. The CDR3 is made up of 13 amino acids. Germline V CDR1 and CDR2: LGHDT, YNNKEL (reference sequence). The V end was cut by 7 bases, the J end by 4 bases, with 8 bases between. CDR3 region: CASTRSGANVLTF. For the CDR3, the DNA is TGTGCCAGCACCAGGTCAGGGGCCAACGTCCTGACTTTC.

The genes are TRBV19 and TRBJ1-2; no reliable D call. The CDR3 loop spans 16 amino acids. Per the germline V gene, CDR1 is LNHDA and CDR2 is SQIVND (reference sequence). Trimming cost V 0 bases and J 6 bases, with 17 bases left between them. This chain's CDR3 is CASSIDLRAPTNGYTF. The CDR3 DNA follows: TGTGCCAGTAGTATAGATTTGAGGGCACCCACAAATGGCTACACCTTC.

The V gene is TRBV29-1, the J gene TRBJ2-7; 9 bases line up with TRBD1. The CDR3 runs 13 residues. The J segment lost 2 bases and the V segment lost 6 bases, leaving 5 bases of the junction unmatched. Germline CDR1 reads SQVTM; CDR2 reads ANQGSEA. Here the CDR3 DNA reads TGCAGCGTCACCGGGACAGGGACCTACGAGCAGTACTTC. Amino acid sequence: CSVTGTGTYEQYF.

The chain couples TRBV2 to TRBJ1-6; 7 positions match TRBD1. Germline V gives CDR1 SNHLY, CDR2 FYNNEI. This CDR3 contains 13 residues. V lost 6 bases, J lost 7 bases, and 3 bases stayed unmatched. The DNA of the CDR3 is TGTGCCAGCAGGGCAGGGGGAAATTCACCCCTCCACTTT. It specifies CASRAGGNSPLHF.

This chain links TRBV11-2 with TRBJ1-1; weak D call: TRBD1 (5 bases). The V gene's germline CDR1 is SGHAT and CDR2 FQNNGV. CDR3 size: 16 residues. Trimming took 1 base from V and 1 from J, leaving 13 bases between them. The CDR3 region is CASSLGPRGGNTEAFF. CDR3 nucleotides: TGTGCCAGCAGCTTAGGCCCACGGGGGGGGAACACTGAAGCTTTCTTT.

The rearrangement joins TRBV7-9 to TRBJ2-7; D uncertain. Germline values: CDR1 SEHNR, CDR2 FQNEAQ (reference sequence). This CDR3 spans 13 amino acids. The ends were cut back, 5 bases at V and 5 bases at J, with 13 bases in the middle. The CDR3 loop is CASSRTTSNEQYF. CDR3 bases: TGTGCCAGCAGCCGTACGACTTCTAACGAGCAGTACTTC.

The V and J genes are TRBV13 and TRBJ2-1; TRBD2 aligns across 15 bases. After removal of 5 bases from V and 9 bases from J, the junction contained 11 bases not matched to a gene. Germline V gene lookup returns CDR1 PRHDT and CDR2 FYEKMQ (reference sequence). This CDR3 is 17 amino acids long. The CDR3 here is CASSPTDGLAGGREQFF. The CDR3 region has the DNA TGTGCCAGCAGCCCGACGGACGGACTAGCGGGGGGGCGTGAGCAGTTCTTC.